This T cell receptor beta chain comes out of a study of blood T cells in healthy people across ages. This clonotype was seen at least ten times. Its antigen is still unknown. Study results and limitations: As age increased, TCR beta diversity per million T cells fell in a roughly linear fashion.

Combining a sample-barcoded 5' primer with a J-beta primer mix, a second PCR ran for roughly 7 to 12 cycles. MiXCR, run by TCRdb on the 5' RACE reads, gives a single entry per CDR3 protein. The sample shows some 890,000 distinct CDR3 sequences, around 29% of them seen only once. This same sample was also part of a study on T cells of mothers and their children. According to that study: Random nucleotides (2-4) and sample barcodes were added by the M1S primer used in the second PCR. None of the identified T cell clones proved to be persistent microchimeric clones.

The clonotype comes from a woman between 40 and 55 years old in good health. Input material: blood.

As DNA, the CDR3 is TGCAGTGCTGCGGCCCTTAACTATGGCTACACCTTC. This gives the protein CSAAALNYGYTF. The V call is TRBV20-1, the J call TRBJ1-2; D is unresolved. The CDR3 loop spans 12 amino acids. The germline V gene has CDR1 DFQATT and CDR2 SNEGSKA (reference sequence). Trimming removed 5 bases at V and 1 base at J, with 8 bases between.